This T cell receptor beta chain was obtained from a study of T-cell reconstitution after alpha-beta-depleted transplantation in children. Germline-derived CDR1 and CDR2 are ENHRY and SYGVKD. The V gene lost 6 bases and the J gene lost 0 bases, with 9 bases spanning the gap. CDR3 length: 13 amino acids. The sample holds a few counts of this clonotype. Its antigen is still unknown. Whole-study results and caveats: Several hundred expanded graft clones reportedly gave rise to the alpha-beta T cells present about two months after transplant. At the one-year point after transplant, T-cell counts and TCRbeta diversity were found to come mostly from T cells that had been newly produced. Diversity of TCRbeta at day 60 was high in some patients, arising from surviving recipient T cells and thymic progenitors.

Molecular barcoding with unique molecular identifiers was used for the TCRbeta library. One entry per CDR3 protein, called by TCRdb with MiXCR from the PCR reads. The sample consists of about 210,000 distinct CDR3 sequences, around a sixth of them appearing once. The chain uses TRBV10-3 and TRBJ2-7; D gene unclear. The source material was PBMCs, mostly from graft donor cells, sampled 360 days after TCRalphabeta/CD19-depleted stem cell transplant. This clonotype originated in a male patient aged 2 to 10 who had a stem cell transplant for acute lymphoblastic leukemia, so the T cells may come from the graft donor. CDR3 loop: CAIRIDSSYEQYF. The DNA of the CDR3 is TGTGCCATCAGAATTGATAGCTCCTACGAGCAGTACTTC.